Detailed here is one TCR beta chain. The antigen remains undetermined. These data come from a study of CD8 T cells in ankylosing spondylitis. Trimming left V 5 bases short and J 8 bases short, with 25 bases between. CDR1 and CDR2 (germline): SEHNR, FQNEAQ (reference sequence). This CDR3 region has 17 residues. The authors made TCR beta libraries by quantitative 5'-RACE with molecular barcodes. TCRdb reprocessed the 5' RACE reads via MiXCR and lists one record per CDR3 protein. Here the sample spans a few hundred thousand distinct CDR3 sequences, around 24% being singletons. General study results and limits: Seemingly distinctive of ankylosing spondylitis blood was a TCR beta motif formed by eight highly homologous variants. Earlier reports found some motif variants in synovial fluid and blood in reactive arthritis.

The sequencing input was blood, either unsorted or a sorted T cell fraction (not recorded which). This chain joins TRBV7-9 and TRBJ2-1, with unresolved D. This TCR was sampled from a male donor with ankylosing spondylitis. The CDR3 bases are TGTGCCAGCAGCCCGCCCCCAGTATGGCGGCAGCACGATGAGCAGTTCTTC. As protein: CASSPPPVWRQHDEQFF.